A selection of T cell receptor beta chains follows, all from one sample in a study of early T cells in non-severe SARS-CoV-2 infection. TCRdb re-analysed the 5' RACE reads in MiXCR, keeping a single row per CDR3 protein. Of over 45,000 distinct CDR3 sequences listed, more than 6.5% are singletons. The specimen was whole blood, collected at baseline. The receptors come from an adult who was a healthcare worker with PCR-confirmed SARS-CoV-2 infection or an uninfected control (not recorded which). CDR3s include the opening cysteine and the closing phenylalanine or tryptophan. A D gene is named only where the DNA matches it firmly. Rows may omit the clone size; those that give it use once, few, many or a size class.

v_gene	d_gene	abundance	j_gene	CDR3aa	CDR3nt
TRBV10-3	TRBD2	many	TRBJ2-7	CAISEATSGSSGYF	TGTGCCATCAGTGAGGCGACTAGCGGATCTTCTGGGTACTTC
TRBV28	.	many	TRBJ2-3	CASSLNPGYTQYF	TGTGCCAGCAGTTTGAACCCCGGATATACGCAGTATTTT
TRBV12-3/TRBV12-4	TRBD1	.	TRBJ1-1	CASTLGQGKGNTEAFF	TGTGCCAGCACCTTAGGACAGGGGAAAGGGAACACTGAAGCTTTCTTT
TRBV18	TRBD1	many	TRBJ1-2	CASSPGQSFPYTF	TGTGCCAGCTCACCGGGACAGTCCTTTCCCTACACCTTC
TRBV7-8	.	many	TRBJ2-2	CASSGLRGGNGELFF	TGTGCCAGCAGCGGCCTGCGCGGGGGCAACGGGGAGCTGTTTTTT
TRBV19	TRBD1	.	TRBJ2-5	CASSLPGQGRIETQYF	TGTGCCAGTAGTCTCCCAGGACAGGGTCGGATAGAGACCCAGTACTTC
TRBV5-1	.	many	TRBJ2-1	CASSLGTGGWGNEQFF	TGCGCCAGCAGCTTAGGGACTGGGGGATGGGGAAATGAGCAGTTCTTC
TRBV29-1	.	many	TRBJ2-7	CSVEEGAYEQYF	TGCAGCGTTGAAGAGGGGGCCTACGAGCAGTACTTC
TRBV4-2	.	few	TRBJ2-3	CASSQLTGTDTQYF	TGTGCCAGCAGCCAACTAACAGGGACAGATACGCAGTATTTT
TRBV6-6	.	many	TRBJ1-3	CACRYGNTIYF	TGTGCCTGCCGTTACGGAAACACCATATATTTT
TRBV18	.	.	TRBJ1-2	CASSPWTEANYGYTF	TGTGCCAGCTCACCCTGGACAGAGGCAAACTATGGCTACACCTTC
TRBV20-1	TRBD1	.	TRBJ1-1	CSARVGHGQGGRSDAFF	TGCAGTGCTAGAGTGGGGCATGGACAGGGAGGCAGATCCGATGCTTTCTTT
TRBV9	TRBD1	.	TRBJ1-3	CASSAWTGENSGNTIYF	TGTGCCAGCAGCGCATGGACAGGGGAAAACTCTGGAAACACCATATATTTT
TRBV4-2	.	many	TRBJ2-7	CASSPDSHAQYF	TGTGCCAGCAGCCCCGACTCCCACGCGCAGTACTTC
TRBV11-1	.	few	TRBJ2-5	CASSLGSQEETQYF	TGTGCCAGCAGCTTAGGCAGTCAAGAAGAGACCCAGTACTTC
TRBV7-9	.	many	TRBJ1-4	CASSYWTGSNEKLFF	TGTGCCAGCAGCTACTGGACCGGATCTAATGAAAAACTGTTTTTT
TRBV7-9	.	many	TRBJ2-1	CASSFYSEQFF	TGTGCCAGCAGCTTTTACAGTGAGCAGTTCTTC
TRBV7-2	TRBD1	many	TRBJ2-3	CASSFRGPADTQYF	TGTGCCAGCAGTTTCAGGGGGCCGGCAGATACGCAGTATTTT
TRBV4-3	TRBD1	many	TRBJ1-2	CASSQDGPRTGFPYNYGYTF	TGCGCCAGCAGCCAAGATGGGCCCCGGACAGGGTTCCCCTATAACTATGGCTACACCTTC
TRBV6-2/TRBV6-3	.	few	TRBJ1-4	CARPVRLFF	TGTGCCAGACCCGTAAGACTGTTTTTT
TRBV5-5	TRBD2	few	TRBJ2-3	CASSSRTSGGPDTQYF	TGTGCCAGCAGTTCTAGGACTAGCGGGGGGCCGGATACGCAGTATTTT
TRBV5-1	.	.	TRBJ2-1	CASSLKGNEQFF	TGCGCCAGCAGCTTAAAGGGGAATGAGCAGTTCTTC